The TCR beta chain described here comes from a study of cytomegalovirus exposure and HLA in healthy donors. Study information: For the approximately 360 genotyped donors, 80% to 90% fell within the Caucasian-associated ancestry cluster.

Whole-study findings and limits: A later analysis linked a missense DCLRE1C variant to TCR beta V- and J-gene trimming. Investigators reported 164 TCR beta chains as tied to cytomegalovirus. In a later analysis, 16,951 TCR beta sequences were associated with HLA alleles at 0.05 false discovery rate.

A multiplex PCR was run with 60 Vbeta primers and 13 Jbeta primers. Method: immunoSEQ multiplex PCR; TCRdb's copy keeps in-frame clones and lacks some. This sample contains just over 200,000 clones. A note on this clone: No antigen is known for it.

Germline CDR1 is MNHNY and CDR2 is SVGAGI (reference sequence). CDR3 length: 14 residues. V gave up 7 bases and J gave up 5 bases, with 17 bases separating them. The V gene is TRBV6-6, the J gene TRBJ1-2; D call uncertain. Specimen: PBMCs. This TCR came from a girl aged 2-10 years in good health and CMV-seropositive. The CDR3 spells CASMESPAGYGYTF. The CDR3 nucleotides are TGTGCCAGCATGGAGTCCCCTGCGGGGTATGGCTACACCTTC.